This T cell receptor beta chain emerged from a study of T-cell memory formation after mild COVID-19. Findings and limits, study-wide: CD4+ contracting clones were found mainly in CM and EM, and CD8+ ones in EMRA. The authors left the SARS-CoV-2 specificity of second-wave clones peaking on day 37 unconfirmed.

A word on this clonotype: What it recognizes is unknown.

Sample barcodes and UMIs were carried by the TCR alpha and TCR beta cDNA libraries that 5'RACE generated with constant-segment primers. Each CDR3 protein is one row after TCRdb ran MiXCR on the 5' RACE reads. The table lists roughly 600,000 distinct CDR3 sequences, about 20% of them singletons, with around 13% in the top ten. The clonotype originates from an adult woman who had mild COVID-19 (a few samples of this study predate the infection). Cell type and time point are not known. The sequencing sample was made of PBMCs or a T cell subset sorted from them (not recorded which).

CDR3 region: CASSPMGLIRGGNTIYF. CDR3 sequence (DNA): TGTGCCAGCAGTCCCATGGGACTCATTAGAGGTGGAAACACCATATATTTT. The chain joins TRBV12-3 or TRBV12-4 to TRBJ1-3; TRBD1 is a possible D gene (5 bases). V dropped 5 bases and J dropped 3 bases, with 20 bases sitting between them. The CDR3 totals 17 residues.